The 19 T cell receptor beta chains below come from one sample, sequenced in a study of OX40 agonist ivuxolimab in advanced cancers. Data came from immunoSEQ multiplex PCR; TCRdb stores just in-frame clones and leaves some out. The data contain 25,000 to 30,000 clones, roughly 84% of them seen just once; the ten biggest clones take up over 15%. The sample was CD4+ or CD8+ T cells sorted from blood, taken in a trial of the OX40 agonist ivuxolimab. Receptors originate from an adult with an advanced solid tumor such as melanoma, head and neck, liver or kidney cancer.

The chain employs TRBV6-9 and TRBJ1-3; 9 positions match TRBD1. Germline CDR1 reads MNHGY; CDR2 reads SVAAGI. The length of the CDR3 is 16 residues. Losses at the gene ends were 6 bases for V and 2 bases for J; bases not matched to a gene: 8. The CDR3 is CASRAGTGKTGNTIYF. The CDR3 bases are TGTGCCAGCAGGGCCGGGACAGGGAAAACTGGAAACACCATATATTTT.

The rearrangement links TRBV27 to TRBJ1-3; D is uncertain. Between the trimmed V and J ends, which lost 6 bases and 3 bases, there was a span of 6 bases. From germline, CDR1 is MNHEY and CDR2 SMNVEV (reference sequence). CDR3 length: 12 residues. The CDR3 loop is CASSPNGNTIYF. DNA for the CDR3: TGTGCCAGCAGCCCCAATGGAAACACCATATATTTT.

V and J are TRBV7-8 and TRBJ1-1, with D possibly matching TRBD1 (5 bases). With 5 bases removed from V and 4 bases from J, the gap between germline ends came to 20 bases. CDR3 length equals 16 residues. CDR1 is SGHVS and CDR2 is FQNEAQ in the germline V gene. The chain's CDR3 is CASSVTGGILPTEAFF. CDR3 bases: TGTGCCAGCAGCGTCACAGGAGGCATTCTTCCCACTGAAGCTTTCTTT.

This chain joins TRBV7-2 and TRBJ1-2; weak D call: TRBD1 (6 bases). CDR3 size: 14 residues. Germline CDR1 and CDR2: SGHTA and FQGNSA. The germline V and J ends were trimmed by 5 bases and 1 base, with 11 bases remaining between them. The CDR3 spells CASSPGTINYGYTF. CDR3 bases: TGTGCCAGCAGCCCCGGGACAATTAACTATGGCTACACCTTC.

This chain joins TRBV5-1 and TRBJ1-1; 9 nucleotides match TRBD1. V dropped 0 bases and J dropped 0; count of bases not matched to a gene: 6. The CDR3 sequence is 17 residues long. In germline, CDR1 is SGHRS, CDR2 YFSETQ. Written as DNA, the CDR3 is TGCGCCAGCAGCTTGGTGGGACAGGGTAACATGAACACTGAAGCTTTCTTT. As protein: CASSLVGQGNMNTEAFF. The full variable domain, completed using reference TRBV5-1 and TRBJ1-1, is KAGVTQTPRYLIKTRGQQVTLSCSPISGHRSVSWYQQTPGQGLQFLFEYFSETQRNKGNFPGRFSGRQFSNSRSEMNVSTLELGDSALYLCASSLVGQGNMNTEAFFGQGTRLTVV.

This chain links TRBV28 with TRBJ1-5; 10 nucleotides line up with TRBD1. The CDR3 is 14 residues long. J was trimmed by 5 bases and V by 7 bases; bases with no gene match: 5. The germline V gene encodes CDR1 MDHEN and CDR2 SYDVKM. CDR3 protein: CASIRDRGDQPQHF. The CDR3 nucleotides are TGTGCCAGCATCAGGGACAGGGGCGATCAGCCCCAGCATTTT.

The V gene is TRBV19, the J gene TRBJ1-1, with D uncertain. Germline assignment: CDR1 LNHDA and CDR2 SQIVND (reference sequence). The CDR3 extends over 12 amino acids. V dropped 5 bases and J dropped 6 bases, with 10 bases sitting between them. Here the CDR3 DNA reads TGTGCCAGTAGTTTGGGCGGAGCTGAAGCTTTCTTT. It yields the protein CASSLGGAEAFF.

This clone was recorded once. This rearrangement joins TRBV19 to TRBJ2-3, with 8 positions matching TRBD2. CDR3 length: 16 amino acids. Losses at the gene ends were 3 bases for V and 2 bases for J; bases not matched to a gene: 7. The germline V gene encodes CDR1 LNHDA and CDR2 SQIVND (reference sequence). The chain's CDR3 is CASSIYGGGITDTQYF. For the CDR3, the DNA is TGTGCCAGTAGTATCTACGGGGGGGGTATCACAGATACGCAGTATTTT.

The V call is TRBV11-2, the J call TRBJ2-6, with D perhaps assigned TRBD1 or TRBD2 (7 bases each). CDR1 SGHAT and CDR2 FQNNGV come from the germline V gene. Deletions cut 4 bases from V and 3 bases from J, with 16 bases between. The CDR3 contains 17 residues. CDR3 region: CASSSGRGPLGANVLTF. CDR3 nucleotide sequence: TGTGCCAGCAGCTCGGGGAGGGGGCCCCTTGGGGCCAACGTCCTGACTTTC.

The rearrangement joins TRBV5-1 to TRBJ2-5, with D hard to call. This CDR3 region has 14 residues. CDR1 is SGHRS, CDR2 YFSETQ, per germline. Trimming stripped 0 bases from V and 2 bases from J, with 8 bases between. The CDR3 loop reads CASSLEGLQETQYF. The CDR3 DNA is TGCGCCAGCAGCTTGGAGGGTCTACAAGAGACCCAGTACTTC.

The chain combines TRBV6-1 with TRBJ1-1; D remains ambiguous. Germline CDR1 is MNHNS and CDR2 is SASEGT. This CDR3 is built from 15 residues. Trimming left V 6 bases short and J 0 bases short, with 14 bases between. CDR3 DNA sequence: TGTGCCAGCAGGGTAGGGAGTCTCTTGAACACTGAAGCTTTCTTT. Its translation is CASRVGSLLNTEAFF.

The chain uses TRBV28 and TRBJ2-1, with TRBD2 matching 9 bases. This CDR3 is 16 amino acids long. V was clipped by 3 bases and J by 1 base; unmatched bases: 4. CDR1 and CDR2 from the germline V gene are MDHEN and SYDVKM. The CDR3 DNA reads TGTGCCAGCAGTTTGCGGGGGGGCTCATCCTACAATGAGCAGTTCTTC. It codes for CASSLRGGSSYNEQFF.

DNA of the CDR3: TGTGCCATCAGTGCGGGGGGAGATGGCTACACCTTC. Amino acids: CAISAGGDGYTF. This chain links TRBV10-3 with TRBJ1-2, with D possibly being TRBD1 (5 bases). V was trimmed by 4 bases and J by 6 bases, leaving 9 bases between them. The CDR3 runs 12 residues. Per the germline V gene, CDR1 is ENHRY and CDR2 is SYGVKD.

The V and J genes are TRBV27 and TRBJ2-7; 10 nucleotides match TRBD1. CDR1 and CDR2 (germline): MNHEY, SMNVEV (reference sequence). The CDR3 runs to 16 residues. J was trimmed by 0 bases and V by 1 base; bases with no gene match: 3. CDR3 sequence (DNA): TGTGCCAGCAGTTTATGGGGACAGGGGTACTCCTACGAGCAGTACTTC. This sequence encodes CASSLWGQGYSYEQYF.

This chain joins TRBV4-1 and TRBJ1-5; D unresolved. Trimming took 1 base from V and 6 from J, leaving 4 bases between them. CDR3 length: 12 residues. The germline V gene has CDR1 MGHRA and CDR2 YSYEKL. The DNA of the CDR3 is TGCGCCAGCAGCCAAGGAAGTCAGCCCCAGCATTTT. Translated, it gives CASSQGSQPQHF.

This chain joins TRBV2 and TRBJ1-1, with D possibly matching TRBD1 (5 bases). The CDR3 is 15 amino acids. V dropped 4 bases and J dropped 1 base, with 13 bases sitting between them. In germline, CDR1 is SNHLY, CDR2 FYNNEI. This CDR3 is CASSGLLTGNTEAFF. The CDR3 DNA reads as TGTGCCAGCAGTGGTCTACTCACAGGGAACACTGAAGCTTTCTTT. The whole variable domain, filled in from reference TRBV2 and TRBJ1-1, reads EPEVTQTPSHQVTQMGQEVILRCVPISNHLYFYWYRQILGQKVEFLVSFYNNEISEKSEIFDDQFSVERPDGSNFTLKIRSTKLEDSAMYFCASSGLLTGNTEAFFGQGTRLTVV.

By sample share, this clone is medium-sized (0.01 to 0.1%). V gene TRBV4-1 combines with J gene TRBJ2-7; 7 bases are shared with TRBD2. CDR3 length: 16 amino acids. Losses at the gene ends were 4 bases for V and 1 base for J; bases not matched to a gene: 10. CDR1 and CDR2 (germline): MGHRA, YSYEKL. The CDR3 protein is CASSPGEGGASYEQYF. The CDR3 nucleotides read TGCGCCAGCAGCCCCGGGGAGGGCGGGGCTTCCTACGAGCAGTACTTC.

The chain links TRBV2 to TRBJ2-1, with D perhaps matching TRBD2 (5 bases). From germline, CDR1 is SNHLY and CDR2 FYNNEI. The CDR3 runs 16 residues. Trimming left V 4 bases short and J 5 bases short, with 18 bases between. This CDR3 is CASSGPTSTPHNEQFF. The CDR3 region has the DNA TGTGCCAGCAGTGGCCCCACTAGTACGCCGCACAATGAGCAGTTCTTC.

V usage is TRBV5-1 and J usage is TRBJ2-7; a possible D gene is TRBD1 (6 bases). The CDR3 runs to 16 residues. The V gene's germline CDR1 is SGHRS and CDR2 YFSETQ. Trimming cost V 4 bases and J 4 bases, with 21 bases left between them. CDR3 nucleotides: TGCGCCAGCAGCACTGCGACAGGCAATGGGATTTACGAGCAGTACTTC. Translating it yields CASSTATGNGIYEQYF.